The T cell receptor (beta chain) under discussion was sequenced for a study of T cells in localized non-small cell lung cancer. The assay was immunoSEQ multiplex PCR, and TCRdb's table has in-frame clones only and misses some. The table has around 40,000 clones, about 86% seen once. The germline V gene encodes CDR1 LGHNA and CDR2 YSLEER. There are 13 residues in the CDR3. V was shortened by 5 bases and J by 0 bases, with 7 bases between the two germline ends. Sequences were derived from peripheral blood, sampled before any cancer treatment. The chain is built from TRBV4-3 and TRBJ1-1, with D unresolved. The receptor's source is a man aged 40-75 years with stage I lung adenocarcinoma. The CDR3 loop reads CASSGLMNTEAFF. CDR3 sequence (DNA): TGCGCCAGCAGCGGACTTATGAACACTGAAGCTTTCTTT.